This record looks at one T cell receptor beta chain sequence and its context. Noted time point: cycle 4 day 1 (C4D1), after five to seven weeks of nivolumab. Relapse was seen in all patients after autologous stem cell transplantation, and brentuximab vedotin exposure was variable. Germline CDR1 reads SGHVS; CDR2 reads FQNEAQ. V was pared by 1 base and J by 1 base, with 18 bases between. There are 18 residues in the CDR3. These data are taken from a study of PD-1 blockade in classical Hodgkin lymphoma. The repertoire was sequenced with immunoSEQ multiplex PCR; TCRdb's copy has only in-frame clones and lacks some. The sample carries around 57,000 clones, roughly 86% recorded once.

The V gene is TRBV7-8, the J gene TRBJ2-3; tentatively, D is TRBD1 (5 bases). The sequencing here drew on peripheral blood mononuclear cells (PBMCs), taken before the fourth cycle of nivolumab. The clonotype originates from a human donor with classical Hodgkin lymphoma. CDR3 nucleotides: TGTGCCAGCAGCTTAGTAGGCCAGGGTATTCGCCGCACAGATACGCAGTATTTT. Translated, it gives CASSLVGQGIRRTDTQYF. Full variable domain (outside the CDR3, taken from reference TRBV7-8 and TRBJ2-3): GAGVSQSPRYKVAKRGQDVALRCDPISGHVSLFWYQQALGQGPEFLTYFQNEAQLDKSGLPSDRFFAERPEGSVSTLKIQRTQQEDSAVYLCASSLVGQGIRRTDTQYFGPGTRLTVL.